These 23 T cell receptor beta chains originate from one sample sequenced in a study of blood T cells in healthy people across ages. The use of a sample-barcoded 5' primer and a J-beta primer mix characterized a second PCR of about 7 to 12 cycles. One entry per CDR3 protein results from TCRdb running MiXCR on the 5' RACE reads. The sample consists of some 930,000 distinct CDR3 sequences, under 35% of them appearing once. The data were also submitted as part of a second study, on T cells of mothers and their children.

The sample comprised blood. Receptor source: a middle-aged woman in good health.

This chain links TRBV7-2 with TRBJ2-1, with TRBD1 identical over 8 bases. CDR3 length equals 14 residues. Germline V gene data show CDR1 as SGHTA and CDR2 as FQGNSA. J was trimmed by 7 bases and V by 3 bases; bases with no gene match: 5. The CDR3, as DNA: TGTGCCAGCAGCTTCCAGGGGGCTTTTAATGAGCAGTTCTTC. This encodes CASSFQGAFNEQFF. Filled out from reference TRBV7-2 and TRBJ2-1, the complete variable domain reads GAGVSQSPSNKVTEKGKDVELRCDPISGHTALYWYRQSLGQGLEFLIYFQGNSAPDKSGLPSDRFSAERTGGSVSTLTIQRTQQEDSAVYLCASSFQGAFNEQFFGPGTRLTVL.

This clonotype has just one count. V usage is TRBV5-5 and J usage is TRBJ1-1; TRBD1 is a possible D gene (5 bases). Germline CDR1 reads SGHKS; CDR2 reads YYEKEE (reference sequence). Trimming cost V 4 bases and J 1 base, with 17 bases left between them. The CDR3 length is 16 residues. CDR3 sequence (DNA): TGTGCCAGCAGCGGCGACAGTGTCTTTTCGAACACTGAAGCTTTCTTT. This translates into CASSGDSVFSNTEAFF.

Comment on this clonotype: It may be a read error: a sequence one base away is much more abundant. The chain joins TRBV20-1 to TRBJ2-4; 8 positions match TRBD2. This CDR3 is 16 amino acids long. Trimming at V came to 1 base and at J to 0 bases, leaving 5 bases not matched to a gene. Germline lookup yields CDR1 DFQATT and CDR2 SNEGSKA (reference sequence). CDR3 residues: CSARVGRGVAKNIQYF. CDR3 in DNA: TGCAGTGCTAGAGTGGGGCGGGGGGTAGCCAAAAACATTCAGTACTTC.

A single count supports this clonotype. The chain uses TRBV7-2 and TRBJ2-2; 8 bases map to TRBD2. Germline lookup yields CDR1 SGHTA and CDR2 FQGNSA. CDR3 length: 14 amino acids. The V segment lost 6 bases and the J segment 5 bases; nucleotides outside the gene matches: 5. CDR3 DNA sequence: TGTGCCAGCAGGCGGCTAGCGGGTACCGGGGAGCTGTTTTTT. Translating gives CASRRLAGTGELFF.

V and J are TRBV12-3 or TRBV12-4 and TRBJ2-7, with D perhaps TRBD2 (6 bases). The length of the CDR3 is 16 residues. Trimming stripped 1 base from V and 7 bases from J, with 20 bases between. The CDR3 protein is CASSLVSGVGYNEQYF. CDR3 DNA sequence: TGTGCCAGCAGTTTAGTTTCGGGGGTGGGGTACAATGAGCAGTACTTC.

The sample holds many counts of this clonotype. DNA for the CDR3: TGTGCCAGCAGCAAGAGCCGGACGAAAGTTAATGGGGACTATGGCTACACCTTC. Amino acid sequence: CASSKSRTKVNGDYGYTF. The V and J genes are TRBV21-1 and TRBJ1-2. TRBV21-1 is assigned pseudogene status. There are 18 residues in the CDR3.

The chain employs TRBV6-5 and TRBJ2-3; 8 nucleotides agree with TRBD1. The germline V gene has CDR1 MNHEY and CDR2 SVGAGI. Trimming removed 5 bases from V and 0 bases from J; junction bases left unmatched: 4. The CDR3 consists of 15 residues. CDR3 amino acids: CASSGWTGSTDTQYF. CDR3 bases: TGTGCCAGCAGTGGATGGACAGGGAGCACAGATACGCAGTATTTT.

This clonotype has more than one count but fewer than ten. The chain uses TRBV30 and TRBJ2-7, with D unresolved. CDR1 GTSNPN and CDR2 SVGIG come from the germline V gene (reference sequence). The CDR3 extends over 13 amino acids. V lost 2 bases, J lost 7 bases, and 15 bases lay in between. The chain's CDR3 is CAWSSQTYGEQYF. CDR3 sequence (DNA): TGTGCCTGGAGTTCCCAAACCTACGGGGAGCAGTACTTC.

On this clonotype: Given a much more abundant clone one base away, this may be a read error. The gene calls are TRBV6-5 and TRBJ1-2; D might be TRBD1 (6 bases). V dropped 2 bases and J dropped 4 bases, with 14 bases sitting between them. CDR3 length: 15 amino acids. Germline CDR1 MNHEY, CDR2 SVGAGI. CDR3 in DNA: TGTGCCAGCAGTTACAGCCCCCGGACAGTCTATGGCTACACCTTC. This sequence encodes CASSYSPRTVYGYTF.

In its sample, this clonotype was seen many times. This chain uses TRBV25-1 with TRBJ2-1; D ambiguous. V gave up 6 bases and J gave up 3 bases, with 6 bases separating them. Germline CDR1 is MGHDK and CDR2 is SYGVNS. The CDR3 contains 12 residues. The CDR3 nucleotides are TGTGCCAGCAGGACTGTCTACAATGAGCAGTTCTTC. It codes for CASRTVYNEQFF.

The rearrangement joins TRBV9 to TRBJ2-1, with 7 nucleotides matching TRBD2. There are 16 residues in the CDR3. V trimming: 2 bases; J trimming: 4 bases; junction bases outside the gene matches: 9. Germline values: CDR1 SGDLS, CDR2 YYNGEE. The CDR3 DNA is TGTGCCAGCAGCGTCCATGGCGGGGGAGTTTACAATGAGCAGTTCTTC. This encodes CASSVHGGGVYNEQFF.

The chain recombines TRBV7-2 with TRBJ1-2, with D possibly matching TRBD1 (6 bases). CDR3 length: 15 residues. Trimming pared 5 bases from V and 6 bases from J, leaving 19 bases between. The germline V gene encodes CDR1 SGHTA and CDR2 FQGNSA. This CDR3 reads CASSKNTGPGDGYTF. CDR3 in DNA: TGTGCCAGCAGCAAAAACACCGGCCCAGGGGATGGCTACACCTTC.

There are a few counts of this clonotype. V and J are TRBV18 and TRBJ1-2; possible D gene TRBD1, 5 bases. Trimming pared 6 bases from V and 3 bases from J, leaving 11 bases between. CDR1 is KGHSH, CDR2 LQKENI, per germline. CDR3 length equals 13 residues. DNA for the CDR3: TGTGCCAGCTCCCCAGGGATGTACTATGGCTACACCTTC. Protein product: CASSPGMYYGYTF. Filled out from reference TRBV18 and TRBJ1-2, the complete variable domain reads NAGVMQNPRHLVRRRGQEARLRCSPMKGHSHVYWYRQLPEEGLKFMVYLQKENIIDESGMPKERFSAEFPKEGPSILRIQQVVRGDSAAYFCASSPGMYYGYTFGSGTRLTVV.

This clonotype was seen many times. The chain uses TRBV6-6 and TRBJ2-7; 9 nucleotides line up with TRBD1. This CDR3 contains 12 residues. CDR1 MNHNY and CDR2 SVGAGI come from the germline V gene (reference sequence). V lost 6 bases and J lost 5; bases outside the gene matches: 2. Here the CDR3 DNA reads TGTGCCAGCAGCTGGACAGGGGACGAGCAGTACTTC. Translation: CASSWTGDEQYF.

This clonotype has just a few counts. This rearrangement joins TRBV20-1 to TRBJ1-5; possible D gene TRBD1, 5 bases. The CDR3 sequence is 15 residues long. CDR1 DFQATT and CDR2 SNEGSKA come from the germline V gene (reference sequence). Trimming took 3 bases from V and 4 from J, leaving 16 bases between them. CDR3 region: CSASRGPSTNQPQHF. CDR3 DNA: TGCAGTGCTAGTAGGGGCCCTTCCACAAATCAGCCCCAGCATTTT.

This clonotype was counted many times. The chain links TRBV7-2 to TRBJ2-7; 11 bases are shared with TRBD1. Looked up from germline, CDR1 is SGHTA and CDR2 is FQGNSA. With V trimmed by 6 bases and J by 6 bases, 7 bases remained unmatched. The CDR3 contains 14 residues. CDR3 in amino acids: CASRGSGTGGEQYF. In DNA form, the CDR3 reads TGTGCCAGCAGAGGATCCGGGACAGGGGGCGAGCAGTACTTC.

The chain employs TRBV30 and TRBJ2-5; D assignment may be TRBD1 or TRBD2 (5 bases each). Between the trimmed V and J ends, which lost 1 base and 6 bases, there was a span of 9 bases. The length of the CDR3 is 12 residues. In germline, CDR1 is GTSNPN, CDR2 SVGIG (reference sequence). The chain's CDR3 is CAWSGGSQTQYF. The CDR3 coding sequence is TGTGCCTGGAGTGGGGGGAGCCAGACCCAGTACTTC.

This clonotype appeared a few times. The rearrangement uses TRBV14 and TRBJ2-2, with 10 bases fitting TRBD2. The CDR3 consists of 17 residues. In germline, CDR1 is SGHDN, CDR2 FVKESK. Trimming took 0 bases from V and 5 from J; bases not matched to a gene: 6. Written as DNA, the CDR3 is TGTGCCAGCAGCCAAGATCGGGGACTAGCGAGGACCGGGGAGCTGTTTTTT. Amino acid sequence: CASSQDRGLARTGELFF.

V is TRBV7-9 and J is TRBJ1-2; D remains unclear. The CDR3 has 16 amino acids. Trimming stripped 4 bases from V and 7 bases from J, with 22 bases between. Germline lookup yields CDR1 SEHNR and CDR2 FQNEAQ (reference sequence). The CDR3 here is CASSSSVGPRAIGYTF. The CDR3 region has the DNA TGTGCCAGCAGCTCGTCCGTGGGCCCAAGGGCAATTGGCTACACCTTC.

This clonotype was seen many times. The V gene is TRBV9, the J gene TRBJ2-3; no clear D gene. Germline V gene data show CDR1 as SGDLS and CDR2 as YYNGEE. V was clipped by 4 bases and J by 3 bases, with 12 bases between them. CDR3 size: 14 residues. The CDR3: CASSPKTQTDTQYF. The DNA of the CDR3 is TGTGCCAGCAGCCCGAAGACCCAGACAGATACGCAGTATTTT.

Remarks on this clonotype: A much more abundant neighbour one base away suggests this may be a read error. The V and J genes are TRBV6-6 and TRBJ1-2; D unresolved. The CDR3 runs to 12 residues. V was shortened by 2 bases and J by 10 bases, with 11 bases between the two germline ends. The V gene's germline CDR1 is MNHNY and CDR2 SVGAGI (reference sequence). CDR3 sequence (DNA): TGTGCCAGCAGTTACCCCCGGGATGACTACACCTTC. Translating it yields CASSYPRDDYTF.

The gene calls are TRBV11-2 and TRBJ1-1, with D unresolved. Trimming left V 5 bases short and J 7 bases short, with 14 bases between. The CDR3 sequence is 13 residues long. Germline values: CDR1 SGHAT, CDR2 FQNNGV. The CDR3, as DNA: TGTGCCAGCAGCCCTAGGGCGGATTTTGAAGCTTTCTTT. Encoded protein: CASSPRADFEAFF.

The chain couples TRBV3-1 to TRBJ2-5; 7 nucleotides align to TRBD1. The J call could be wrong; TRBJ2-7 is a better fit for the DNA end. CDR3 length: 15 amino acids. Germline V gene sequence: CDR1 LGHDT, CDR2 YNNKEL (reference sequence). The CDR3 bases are TGTGCCAGCAGCCAAACGTACGGGACAGCCTACGAGCAGTACTTC. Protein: CASSQTYGTAYEQYF.